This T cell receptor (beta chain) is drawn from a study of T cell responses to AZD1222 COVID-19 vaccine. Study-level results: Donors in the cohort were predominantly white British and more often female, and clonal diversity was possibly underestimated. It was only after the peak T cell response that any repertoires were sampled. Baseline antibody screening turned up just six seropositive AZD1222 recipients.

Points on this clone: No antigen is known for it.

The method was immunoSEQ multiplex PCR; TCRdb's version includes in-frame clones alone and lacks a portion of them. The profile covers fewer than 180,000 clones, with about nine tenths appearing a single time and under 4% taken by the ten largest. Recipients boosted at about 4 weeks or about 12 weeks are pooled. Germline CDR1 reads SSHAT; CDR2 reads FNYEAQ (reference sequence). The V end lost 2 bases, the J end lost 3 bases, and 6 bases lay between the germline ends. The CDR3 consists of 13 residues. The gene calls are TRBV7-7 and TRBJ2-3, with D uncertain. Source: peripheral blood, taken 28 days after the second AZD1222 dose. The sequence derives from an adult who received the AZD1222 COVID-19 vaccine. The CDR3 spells CASSLQETDTQYF. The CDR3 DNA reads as TGTGCCAGCAGCTTACAGGAGACAGATACGCAGTATTTT.